These T cell receptor beta chains were read from a single sample in a study of monozygotic twins with cystic fibrosis. The method was immunoSEQ multiplex PCR; TCRdb's version includes in-frame clones alone and lacks a portion of them. The sample shows around 30,000 clones, 92% of them seen only once. Material for sequencing was blood. Receptors were obtained from a girl aged 2-10 years with cystic fibrosis. CDR3s include the opening cysteine and the closing phenylalanine or tryptophan. The order of the fields is V gene, J gene, D gene, clone size, CDR3 length, CDR3 DNA, CDR3 protein. The D gene is left open where the match is weak. The size of a clone is reported for some rows only, either as once, few or many, or as a class for expanded clones.

TRBV5-6	TRBJ1-5	TRBD1	.	15	TGTGCCAGCAGCTCTGTGGGACAGAGCAATCAGCCCCAGCATTTT	CASSSVGQSNQPQHF
TRBV7-2	TRBJ2-1	TRBD2	.	16	TGTGCCAGCAGCTCGCCCGGGACTACCTCAGGAAATGAGCAGTTCTTC	CASSSPGTTSGNEQFF
TRBV10-1	TRBJ1-1	.	.	12	TGCGCCAGCAGTGAGTCGAAGGGGAGGACTTTCTTT	CASSESKGRTFF
TRBV5-8	TRBJ1-1	.	.	12	TGTGCCAGCAGCTTGTGGTCCGCCGTAGCTTTCTTT	CASSLWSAVAFF
TRBV7-8	TRBJ1-5	TRBD1	.	17	TGTGCCAGCAGCCTAGGGACAGCGACTACAGGGGGTCAGCCCCAGCATTTT	CASSLGTATTGGQPQHF
TRBV6-1	TRBJ1-5	.	once	16	TGTGCCAGCAGTGAAGTCAGGGGAGTGGGCAATCAGCCCCAGCATTTT	CASSEVRGVGNQPQHF
TRBV4-1	TRBJ2-2	TRBD1	.	16	TGCGCCAGCAGCCCAATGGGGACAGGGGACACCGGGGAGCTGTTTTTT	CASSPMGTGDTGELFF
TRBV27	TRBJ2-7	.	.	14	TGTGCCAGCAGGCGCAGACTAGACCCCTACGAGCAGTACTTC	CASRRRLDPYEQYF
TRBV18	TRBJ2-5	.	.	15	TGTGCCAGCTCACCCTCAAATCGGGCTTTTGAGACCCAGTACTTC	CASSPSNRAFETQYF
TRBV29-1	TRBJ2-1	.	.	15	TGCAGCGTTGAAGAGCGGAAACATTACTACAATGAGCAGTTCTTC	CSVEERKHYYNEQFF
TRBV19	TRBJ2-1	.	.	16	TGTGCCAGTAGTCCCGGGGTAGGGCGGTCCTACAATGAGCAGTTCTTC	CASSPGVGRSYNEQFF
TRBV30	TRBJ2-7	TRBD1	.	14	TGTGCCTTTCGAAGTGGACAGGGACCCTACGAGCAGTACTTC	CAFRSGQGPYEQYF
TRBV7-9	TRBJ2-5	.	.	15	TGTGCCAGCAGCCCGGAGTGGGGCCTAGAAGAGACCCAGTACTTC	CASSPEWGLEETQYF
TRBV27	TRBJ2-1	TRBD1	.	13	TGTGCCAGCAGTTCGGGACAGTCAAATGAGCAGTTCTTC	CASSSGQSNEQFF
TRBV7-9	TRBJ2-1	.	.	15	TGTGCCAGCACCTACAGGGCGACTAGCTACAATGAGCAGTTCTTC	CASTYRATSYNEQFF
TRBV28	TRBJ2-7	TRBD2	.	15	TGTGCCAGCAGGCAGACGGGACTAGCGGGAGGGCCGCTGTACTTC	CASRQTGLAGGPLYF
TRBV14	TRBJ2-5	TRBD2	once	15	TGTGCCAGCAGCCACAATTCGGGGGGATGGGAGACCCAGTACTTC	CASSHNSGGWETQYF
TRBV29-1	TRBJ2-7	.	.	13	TGCAGCGTTGAAGACCCTCCCCAGGGTAGGCAGTACTTC	CSVEDPPQGRQYF
TRBV10-3	TRBJ1-1	.	once	14	TGTGCCATCAACCCCACAGGGTCGGTCACTGAAGCTTTCTTT	CAINPTGSVTEAFF
TRBV11-3	TRBJ2-5	.	.	15	TGTGCCAGTAGCGTTGGTATGGGCAGCCAAGAGACCCAGTACTTC	CASSVGMGSQETQYF
TRBV2	TRBJ1-4	TRBD1	.	14	TGTGCCAGCACCATCCCAGGGGGACCCGAAGAACTGTTTTTT	CASTIPGGPEELFF
TRBV12-5	TRBJ1-1	TRBD1	.	16	TGTGCTAGTGGTGACCCGACAGGGGAATTGAACACTGAAGCTTTCTTT	CASGDPTGELNTEAFF
TRBV19	TRBJ1-2	TRBD1	.	14	TGTGCCAGTAGTGCTCAGGACAGGGCTTCTGGCTACACCTTC	CASSAQDRASGYTF
TRBV2	TRBJ2-4	TRBD2	.	14	TGTGCCAGCACCGGGACTACCGAGGAAAACATTCAGTACTTC	CASTGTTEENIQYF
TRBV14	TRBJ2-3	TRBD2	.	16	TGTGCCAGCAGCCTCCGACTAGCGGGGGTAGAAGATACGCAGTATTTT	CASSLRLAGVEDTQYF
TRBV19	TRBJ2-1	.	.	13	TGTGCCAGTAGTATGAGATTGGACAATGAGCAGTTCTTC	CASSMRLDNEQFF
TRBV19	TRBJ2-1	.	.	14	TGTGCCAGTAGTTTAAGACGAGCAAGGGATGAGCAGTTCTTC	CASSLRRARDEQFF
TRBV2	TRBJ2-5	.	.	14	TGTGCCAGCAGTGAACAACACACAGGGGAGACCCAGTACTTC	CASSEQHTGETQYF
TRBV12-5	TRBJ1-1	TRBD1	.	16	TGTGCTAGTGGTTTGAAGACAGGGAGATTAAACACTGAAGCTTTCTTT	CASGLKTGRLNTEAFF
TRBV4-2	TRBJ2-3	TRBD2	.	15	TGTGCCAGCAGCCAAGATGGGGGGGTTACAGATACGCAGTATTTT	CASSQDGGVTDTQYF
TRBV2	TRBJ1-2	TRBD1	.	14	TGTGCCAGCAGTCCCCTGACAGGGGGCGATGGCTACACCTTC	CASSPLTGGDGYTF
TRBV6-1	TRBJ1-6	TRBD1	.	14	TGTGCCAGCACCCTCCAGGGGGCACCTTCACCCCTCCACTTT	CASTLQGAPSPLHF
TRBV28	TRBJ2-1	.	.	13	TGTGCCAGCAGAACTAGCAGCTACAATGAGCAGTTCTTC	CASRTSSYNEQFF
TRBV6-5	TRBJ2-1	TRBD1	.	14	TGTGCCAGCAGCGGGACAGGTGCTTTCAATGAGCAGTTCTTC	CASSGTGAFNEQFF
TRBV7-2	TRBJ1-5	.	.	15	TGTGCCAGCAGCCAAAAGACAGGTCGGGGTCAGCCCCAGCATTTT	CASSQKTGRGQPQHF
TRBV19	TRBJ1-1	.	once	14	TGTGCCAGTAGCCCGACCACCGGGAACACTGAAGCTTTCTTT	CASSPTTGNTEAFF
TRBV12-2	TRBJ2-5	.	.	16	TGTGCAAGTCGCCGAACCCAAGGGGGAGGGGACGAGACCCAGTACTTC	CASRRTQGGGDETQYF
TRBV10-2	TRBJ1-2	.	.	16	TGCGCCAGCCAACCGGGACCTCCATCTTACAACTATGGCTACACCTTC	CASQPGPPSYNYGYTF
TRBV27	TRBJ2-7	TRBD1	.	14	TGTGCCAGCAGCACCCAGGGGGCACTGAGCGAGCAGTACTTC	CASSTQGALSEQYF
TRBV5-4	TRBJ2-1	TRBD1	.	17	TGTGCCAGCAGCGACTCGCCTCAGGGGGCGTTGCGGAATGAGCAGTTCTTC	CASSDSPQGALRNEQFF
TRBV29-1	TRBJ2-3	.	.	15	TGCAGCGCAATTGGGTCTAGCTTCATATCAGATACGCAGTATTTT	CSAIGSSFISDTQYF
TRBV2	TRBJ1-1	.	.	13	TGTGCCAGCAGTGAAGAGGCGGGCACTGAAGCTTTCTTT	CASSEEAGTEAFF
TRBV4-2	TRBJ2-2	.	.	16	TGTGCCAGCAGCCAAGATCGCGGCAGCGGTCTCGGGGAGCTGTTTTTT	CASSQDRGSGLGELFF
TRBV27	TRBJ2-7	.	.	14	TGTGCCAGCAGATTGACAGGCCCAACCTACGAGCAGTACTTC	CASRLTGPTYEQYF
TRBV5-1	TRBJ2-4	TRBD1	.	19	TGCGCCAGCAGGCCCCTTCCGGGACAGCTACCAATAGCCAAAAACATTCAGTACTTC	CASRPLPGQLPIAKNIQYF
TRBV4-1	TRBJ1-1	.	few	15	TGCGCCAGCAGACGACCGGAGGGGGAAGGAGGTGAAGCTTTCTTT	CASRRPEGEGGEAFF
TRBV15	TRBJ2-1	.	.	16	TGTGCCACCAGCCCTAGATTCGGGGACGTAAACAATGAGCAGTTCTTC	CATSPRFGDVNNEQFF
TRBV6-6	TRBJ2-7	TRBD1	once	15	TGTGCCAGCAGGGGACAGGGGCCGTCCTCCTACGAGCAGTACTTC	CASRGQGPSSYEQYF